This T cell receptor beta chain was sequenced for a study of cytomegalovirus exposure and HLA in healthy donors. Donors likely had unrecorded immune exposures despite being nominally healthy when sampled. The study ran its PCR with 60 Vbeta and 13 Jbeta primers. Assay used: immunoSEQ multiplex PCR; TCRdb lists only in-frame clones, some missing. The table has approximately 150,000 clones, less than 85% seen once; the top ten hold 1.5% to 2%. The germline V gene encodes CDR1 MGHRA and CDR2 YSYEKL. The trim removed 1 base at V and 7 bases at J, leaving 3 bases unmatched. This CDR3 is 15 amino acids long.

The chain combines TRBV4-1 with TRBJ2-2; 10 bases match TRBD2. The sequenced sample was PBMCs. The sequence derives from a man aged 40-49 years in good health and CMV-seronegative. Here the CDR3 DNA reads TGCGCCAGCAGCCAAGCAGCGGGGGGGCTCGGGGAGCTGTTTTTT. It encodes CASSQAAGGLGELFF.